A single sample gave rise to the 8 T cell receptor beta chains below, sequenced in a study of T cells expressing NK-cell markers (dated by TCRdb to 2019 to 2021). The protocol used for the library was 5' RACE. Sequenced using an Illumina HiSeq 2000. TCRdb reprocessed the sequencing reads and holds a single record per CDR3 protein sequence, with no DNA. The sample table includes hundreds of thousands of distinct CDR3 sequences. The ten most abundant clones make up roughly 5.4% of the sample. Sequencing input: blood T cells: a sorted CD56 or NKG2C T cell subset, CD4+ or CD8+ T cells, or bulk PBMC T cells (not recorded which). Receptors originate from a man aged 18-75 years in good health.

The V gene is TRBV19, the J gene TRBJ2-1; TCRdb proposes TRBD2, but this gene call is untestable without DNA. CDR1 and CDR2 (germline): LNHDA, SQIVND (reference sequence). The CDR3 contains 14 residues. CDR3 sequence: CASSAPGLYNEQFF.

The V and J genes are TRBV6-1 and TRBJ2-2; without DNA, the TCRdb call of TRBD1 cannot be checked. From germline, CDR1 is MNHNS and CDR2 SASEGT. There are 15 residues in the CDR3. The CDR3 loop is CASSQAGGPTGELFF.

The rearrangement joins TRBV19 to TRBJ2-2; TCRdb returns TRBD1, unconfirmable since there is no DNA. The CDR3 is 14 residues long. Germline CDR1 reads LNHDA; CDR2 reads SQIVND (reference sequence). The CDR3 is CARTGQGDTGELFF.

The CDR3 here is CASSFAVKQFF. This rearrangement joins TRBV7-8 to TRBJ2-1. The CDR3 totals 11 residues. Germline lookup yields CDR1 SGHVS and CDR2 FQNEAQ.

This CDR3 reads CASSALPGQNNEQFF. The rearrangement links TRBV5-1 to TRBJ2-1; TCRdb lists TRBD1, though no DNA is available to test this call. This CDR3 is built from 15 residues. Germline-derived CDR1 and CDR2 are SGHRS and YFSETQ.

The chain uses TRBV20-1 and TRBJ2-7. Germline loops: CDR1 DFQATT, CDR2 SNEGSKA (reference sequence). The CDR3 is made up of 12 amino acids. CDR3 amino acids: CSAGVSGYEQYF.

The genes are TRBV5-5 and TRBJ1-1; the D call of TRBD1 rests on TCRdb alone, since no DNA is present to check it. Looked up from germline, CDR1 is SGHKS and CDR2 is YYEKEE (reference sequence). The CDR3 has 14 amino acids. The CDR3 is CASSITGANTEAFF.

The genes are TRBV12-3 or TRBV12-4 and TRBJ2-7. This CDR3 is 12 amino acids long. The CDR3: CASSVVLLEQYF.